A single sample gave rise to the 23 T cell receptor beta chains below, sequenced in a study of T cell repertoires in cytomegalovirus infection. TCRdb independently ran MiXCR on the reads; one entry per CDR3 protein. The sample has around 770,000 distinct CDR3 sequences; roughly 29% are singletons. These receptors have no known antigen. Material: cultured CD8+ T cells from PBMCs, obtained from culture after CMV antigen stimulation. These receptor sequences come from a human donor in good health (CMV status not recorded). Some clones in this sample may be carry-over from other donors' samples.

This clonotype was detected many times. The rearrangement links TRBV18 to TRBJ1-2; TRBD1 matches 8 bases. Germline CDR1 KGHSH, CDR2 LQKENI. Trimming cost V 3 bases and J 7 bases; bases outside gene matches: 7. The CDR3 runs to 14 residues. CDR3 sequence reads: CASSPLDRDSGYTF. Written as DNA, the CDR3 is TGTGCCAGCTCACCTTTGGACAGGGACTCTGGCTACACCTTC.

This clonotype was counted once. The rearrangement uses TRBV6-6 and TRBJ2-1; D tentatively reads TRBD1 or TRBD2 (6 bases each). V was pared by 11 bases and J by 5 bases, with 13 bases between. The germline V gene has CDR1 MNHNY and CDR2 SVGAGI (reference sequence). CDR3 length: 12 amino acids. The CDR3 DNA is TGTGCCGGAGGGGGACACAACAATGAGCAGTTCTTC. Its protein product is CAGGGHNNEQFF.

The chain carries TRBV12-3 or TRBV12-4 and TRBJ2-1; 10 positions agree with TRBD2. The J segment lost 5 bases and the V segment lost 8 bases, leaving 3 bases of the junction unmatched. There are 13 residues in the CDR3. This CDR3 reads CASGLAEHNEQFF. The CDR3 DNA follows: TGTGCCAGCGGACTAGCGGAGCACAATGAGCAGTTCTTC.

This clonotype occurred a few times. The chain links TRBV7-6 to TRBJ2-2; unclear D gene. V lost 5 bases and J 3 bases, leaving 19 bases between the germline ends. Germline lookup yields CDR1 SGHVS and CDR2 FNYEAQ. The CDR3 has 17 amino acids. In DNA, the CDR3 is TGTGCCAGCAGCGAACCCCGACACCCATCTTACACCGGGGAGCTGTTTTTT. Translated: CASSEPRHPSYTGELFF.

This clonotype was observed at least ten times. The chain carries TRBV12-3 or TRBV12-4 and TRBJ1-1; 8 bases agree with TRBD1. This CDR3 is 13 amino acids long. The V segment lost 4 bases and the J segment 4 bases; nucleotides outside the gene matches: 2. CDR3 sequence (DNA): TGTGCCAGCAGTTGGACAGGGCCCACTGAAGCTTTCTTT. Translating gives CASSWTGPTEAFF.

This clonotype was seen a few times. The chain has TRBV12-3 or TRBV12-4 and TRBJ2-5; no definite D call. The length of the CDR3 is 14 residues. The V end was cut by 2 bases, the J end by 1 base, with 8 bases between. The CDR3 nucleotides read TGTGCCAGCAGTTTATACCCGAGCCAAGAGACCCAGTACTTC. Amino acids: CASSLYPSQETQYF.

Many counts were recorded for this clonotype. The CDR3 DNA sequence: TGTGCCAGCAGCGCAAACTCACAGGCAACCAATTTCTATGGCTACACCTTC. The encoded protein is CASSANSQATNFYGYTF. This chain links TRBV7-2 with TRBJ1-2; tentatively, D is TRBD1 (5 bases). This CDR3 comprises 17 residues. CDR1 and CDR2 (germline): SGHTA, FQGNSA. Trimming shortened V by 5 bases and J by 4 bases, and 23 bases separated the two germline ends.

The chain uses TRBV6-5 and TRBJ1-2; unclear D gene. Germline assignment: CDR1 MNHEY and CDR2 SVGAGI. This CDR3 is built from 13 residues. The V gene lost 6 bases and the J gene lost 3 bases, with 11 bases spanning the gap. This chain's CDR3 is CASSLIEDYGYTF. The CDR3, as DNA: TGTGCCAGCAGCCTTATTGAGGACTATGGCTACACCTTC.

This CDR3 is CATSSTGHQPQHF. The CDR3 nucleotides are TGTGCCACCAGCTCGACAGGGCATCAGCCCCAGCATTTT. The chain links TRBV24-1 to TRBJ1-5; 7 bases are a match to TRBD1. Unmatched junction bases numbered 4, after V lost 7 bases and J lost 5 bases. The CDR3 consists of 13 residues. Germline CDR1 reads KGHDR; CDR2 reads SFDVKD.

The DNA of the CDR3 is TGTGCCACCCTGACTGGTGGAAATCAGCCCCAGCATTTT. Translated, it gives CATLTGGNQPQHF. The V call is TRBV19, the J call TRBJ1-5, with unresolved D. V lost 10 bases to trimming and J lost 4 bases, with 14 bases between them. This CDR3 has 13 amino acids. The germline gives CDR1 LNHDA, CDR2 SQIVND (reference sequence).

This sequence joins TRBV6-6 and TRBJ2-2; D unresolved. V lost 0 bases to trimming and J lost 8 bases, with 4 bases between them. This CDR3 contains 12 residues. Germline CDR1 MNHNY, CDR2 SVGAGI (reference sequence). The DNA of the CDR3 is TGTGCCAGCAGTTACTCGAAGGGGGAGCTGTTTTTT. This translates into CASSYSKGELFF.

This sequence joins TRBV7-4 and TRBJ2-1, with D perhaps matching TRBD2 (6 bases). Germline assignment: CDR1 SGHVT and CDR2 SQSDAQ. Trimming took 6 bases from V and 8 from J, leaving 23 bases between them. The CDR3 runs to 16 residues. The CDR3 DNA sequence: TGTGCCAGCAGGGGGACTCCTCCTCCAGCCGGTGATGAGCAGTTCTTC. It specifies CASRGTPPPAGDEQFF.

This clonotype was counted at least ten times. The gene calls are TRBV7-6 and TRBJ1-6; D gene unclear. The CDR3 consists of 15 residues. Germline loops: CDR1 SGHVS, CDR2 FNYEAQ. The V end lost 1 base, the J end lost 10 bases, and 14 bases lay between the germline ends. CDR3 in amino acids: CASSLEGGVGSPLHF. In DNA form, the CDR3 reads TGTGCCAGCAGCTTAGAAGGCGGGGTTGGGTCACCCCTCCACTTT.

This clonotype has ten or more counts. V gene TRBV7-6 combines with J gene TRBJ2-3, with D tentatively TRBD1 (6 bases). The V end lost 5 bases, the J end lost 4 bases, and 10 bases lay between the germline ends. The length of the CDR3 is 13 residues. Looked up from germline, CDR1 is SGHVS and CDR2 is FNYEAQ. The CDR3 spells CASSPQGSDTQYF. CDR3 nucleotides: TGTGCCAGCAGCCCCCAGGGGTCAGATACGCAGTATTTT.

CDR3 DNA: TGTGCCAGCAGCTTGAGCGGGGGACAATACAATGAGCAGTTCTTC. This translates into CASSLSGGQYNEQFF. The chain couples TRBV7-9 to TRBJ2-1; 8 nucleotides agree with TRBD2. This CDR3 comprises 15 residues. Germline V gene sequence: CDR1 SEHNR, CDR2 FQNEAQ (reference sequence). The junction had 5 bases not matched to a gene; V was cut back by 3 bases and J by 4 bases.

CDR3 in DNA: TGCAGTGTCAGTGGTGTAAGGGGTTACAATGAGCAGTTCTTC. Its protein product is CSVSGVRGYNEQFF. This chain uses TRBV20-1 with TRBJ2-1, with a possible D match to TRBD1 (5 bases). Germline CDR1 and CDR2: DFQATT and SNEGSKA (reference sequence). The CDR3 spans 14 residues. The germline V and J ends were trimmed by 7 bases and 4 bases, with 17 bases remaining between them.

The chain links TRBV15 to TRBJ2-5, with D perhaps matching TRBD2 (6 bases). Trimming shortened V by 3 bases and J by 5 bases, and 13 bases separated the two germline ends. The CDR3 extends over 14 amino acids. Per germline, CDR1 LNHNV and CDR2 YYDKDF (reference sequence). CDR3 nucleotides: TGTGCCACCAGCAGGTCGGGGGACTTCGAGACCCAGTACTTC. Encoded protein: CATSRSGDFETQYF.

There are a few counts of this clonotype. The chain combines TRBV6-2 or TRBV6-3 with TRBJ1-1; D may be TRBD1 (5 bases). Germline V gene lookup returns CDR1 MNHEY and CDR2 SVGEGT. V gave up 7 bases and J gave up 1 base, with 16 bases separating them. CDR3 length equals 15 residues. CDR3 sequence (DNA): TGTGCCAGCACCCTCCTCGGACACTCGAACACTGAAGCTTTCTTT. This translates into CASTLLGHSNTEAFF.

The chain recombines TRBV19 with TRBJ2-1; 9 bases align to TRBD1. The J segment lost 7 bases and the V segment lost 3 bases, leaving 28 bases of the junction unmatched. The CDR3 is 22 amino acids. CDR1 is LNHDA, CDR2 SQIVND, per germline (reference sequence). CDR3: CASSIPSHPSLLQGAEWNEQFF. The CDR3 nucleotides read TGTGCCAGTAGTATCCCCAGCCACCCCAGTCTACTACAGGGGGCTGAATGGAATGAGCAGTTCTTC.

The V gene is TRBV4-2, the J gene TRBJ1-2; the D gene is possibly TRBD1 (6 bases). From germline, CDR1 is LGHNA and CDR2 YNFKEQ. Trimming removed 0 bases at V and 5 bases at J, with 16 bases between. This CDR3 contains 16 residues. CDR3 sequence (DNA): TGTGCCAGCAGCCAAGATATCCGGACAGACTTTTATGGCTACACCTTC. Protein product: CASSQDIRTDFYGYTF.

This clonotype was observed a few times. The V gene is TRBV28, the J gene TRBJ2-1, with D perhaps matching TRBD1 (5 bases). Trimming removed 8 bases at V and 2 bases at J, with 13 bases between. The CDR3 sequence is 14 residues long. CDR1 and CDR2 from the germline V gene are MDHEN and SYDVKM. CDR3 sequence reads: CASQRGIAYNEQFF. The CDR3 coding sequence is TGTGCCAGCCAAAGGGGTATCGCCTACAATGAGCAGTTCTTC.

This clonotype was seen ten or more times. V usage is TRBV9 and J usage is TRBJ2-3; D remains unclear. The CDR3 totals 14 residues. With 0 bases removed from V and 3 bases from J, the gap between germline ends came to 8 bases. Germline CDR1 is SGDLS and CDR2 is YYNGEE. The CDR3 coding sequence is TGTGCCAGCAGCGTAGCTAAGGTTACAGATACGCAGTATTTT. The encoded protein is CASSVAKVTDTQYF.

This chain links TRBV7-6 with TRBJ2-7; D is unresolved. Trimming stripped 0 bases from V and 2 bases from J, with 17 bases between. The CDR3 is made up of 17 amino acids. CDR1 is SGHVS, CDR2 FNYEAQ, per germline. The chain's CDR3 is CASSLAKGPPVAYEQYF. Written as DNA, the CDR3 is TGTGCCAGCAGCTTAGCTAAAGGCCCCCCAGTAGCCTACGAGCAGTACTTC.